This T cell receptor beta chain was retrieved from a study of T-cell reconstitution after alpha-beta-depleted transplantation in children. This sample's TCRbeta library carried unique molecular identifier barcodes. TCRdb re-called the PCR reads through MiXCR, storing one row per CDR3 protein. The sample lists approximately 200,000 distinct CDR3 sequences; more than 12% were seen once. Concerning this clonotype: A read error may explain this, as a much larger clone is one base away.

Germline-derived CDR1 and CDR2 are DFQATT and SNEGSKA (reference sequence). The CDR3 spans 13 residues. The rearrangement links TRBV20-1 to TRBJ2-4; maybe TRBD1 (5 bases). The source was PBMCs from the stem cell graft donor, collected from the stem cell graft. The source is a human donor who donated a stem cell graft to a child with acute lymphoblastic leukemia. The CDR3 loop reads CSARVQDENSQYF. The CDR3, as DNA: TGCAGTGCTAGGGTACAGGATGAAAACAGTCAGTACTTC.